Following are 27 T cell receptor beta chains from one sample sequenced in a study of T cells in Graves' hyperthyroidism and ophthalmopathy. The CDR3 regions of TCR beta were amplified from RNA transcripts. The study used the HTBI primer set for a first-round RT-PCR of the TCR CDR3. TCRdb fed the multiplex PCR reads into MiXCR, producing one record per CDR3 protein. The sample holds about 290,000 distinct CDR3 sequences, 16% seen once. Sequencing was performed on blood. These receptors were collected from a man aged 30 to 39 with Graves' hyperthyroidism.

As to this clonotype: A clone one base away is much larger, so this may be a read error. The chain combines TRBV12-3 or TRBV12-4 with TRBJ2-5, with 9 nucleotides matching TRBD2. CDR3 length: 14 residues. The CDR3 sequence: CVSSTLGLARTQYF. The CDR3 nucleotides are TGTGTCAGCAGCACTCTCGGACTAGCGAGGACCCAGTACTTC.

This clonotype was found many times. V usage is TRBV11-2 and J usage is TRBJ2-5, with D uncertain. Germline values: CDR1 SGHAT, CDR2 FQNNGV. V was shortened by 0 bases and J by 0 bases, with 20 bases between the two germline ends. This CDR3 region has 19 residues. The chain's CDR3 is CASSLDHVIATPDQETQYF. In nucleotides, the CDR3 is TGTGCCAGCAGCTTAGATCACGTAATAGCCACACCCGACCAAGAGACCCAGTACTTC.

There are a few counts of this clonotype. This chain uses TRBV7-9 with TRBJ2-4, with 8 bases fitting TRBD1. This CDR3 is 14 amino acids long. V was clipped by 3 bases and J by 6 bases; unmatched bases: 4. Germline CDR1 and CDR2: SEHNR and FQNEAQ (reference sequence). The CDR3 DNA reads as TGTGCCAGCAGCTTCCCAGGACAGGGAAACATTCAGTACTTC. Its translation: CASSFPGQGNIQYF.

This clonotype was observed at least ten times. CDR3 region: CASRYTNEQFF. Here the CDR3 DNA reads TGTGCCAGCAGATACACCAATGAGCAGTTCTTC. This chain uses TRBV5-5 with TRBJ2-1; D is undetermined. The ends were cut back, 5 bases at V and 6 bases at J, with 6 bases in the middle. The germline V gene encodes CDR1 SGHKS and CDR2 YYEKEE (reference sequence). This CDR3 contains 11 residues.

In this sample, this clonotype turned up many times. This chain connects TRBV28 to TRBJ1-5, with 9 bases identical to TRBD1. The CDR3 loop spans 12 amino acids. The V gene end was trimmed by 8 bases and the J gene end by 7 bases; junction bases not matched to a gene: 3. CDR1 is MDHEN and CDR2 is SYDVKM in the germline V gene. Here the CDR3 reads CASVDRGQPQHF. The CDR3 nucleotides read TGTGCCAGCGTAGACAGGGGGCAGCCCCAGCATTTT.

The V gene is TRBV3-1, the J gene TRBJ2-2, with D hard to call. V was clipped by 8 bases and J by 6 bases, with 7 bases between them. The CDR3 totals 11 residues. Germline V lookup: CDR1 LGHDT, CDR2 YNNKEL (reference sequence). CDR3 sequence reads: CASEESGELFF. The CDR3 coding sequence is TGTGCCAGCGAGGAGTCCGGGGAGCTGTTTTTT.

This chain connects TRBV2 to TRBJ1-5; D possibly corresponds to TRBD1 (6 bases). V was cut by 0 bases and J by 4 bases, with 13 bases left in between. Germline V gene sequence: CDR1 SNHLY, CDR2 FYNNEI. There are 16 residues in the CDR3. CDR3 in DNA: TGTGCCAGCAGTGAAGCGCTTTGGGGGGCGAATCAGCCCCAGCATTTT. Amino acids: CASSEALWGANQPQHF.

The table lists this clonotype with many counts. The chain uses TRBV20-1 and TRBJ2-5; 11 bases are a match to TRBD1. After removal of 4 bases from V and 4 bases from J, the junction contained 2 bases not matched to a gene. In germline, CDR1 is DFQATT, CDR2 SNEGSKA (reference sequence). The CDR3 runs to 13 residues. CDR3 sequence reads: CSAMDRGPETQYF. In nucleotides, the CDR3 is TGCAGTGCTATGGACAGGGGGCCAGAGACCCAGTACTTC.

This clonotype came up many times. V and J are TRBV30 and TRBJ2-7, with 13 bases lining up with TRBD2. Germline lookup yields CDR1 GTSNPN and CDR2 SVGIG (reference sequence). Trimming removed 3 bases from V and 5 bases from J; junction bases left unmatched: 1. The CDR3 totals 13 residues. The DNA of the CDR3 is TGTGCCTGGAGCGGGACTAGCGGGAACGAGCAGTACTTC. This gives the protein CAWSGTSGNEQYF.

The CDR3 sequence: CASSLSRGGAPQTQYF. CDR3 bases: TGTGCCAGCAGCTTATCAAGGGGTGGGGCACCCCAAACGCAGTATTTT. V usage is TRBV11-1 and J usage is TRBJ2-3; maybe TRBD1 (5 bases). V was cut by 2 bases and J by 9 bases, with 21 bases left in between. From germline, CDR1 is SGHAT and CDR2 FQDESV (reference sequence). CDR3 length: 16 residues.

With regard to this clonotype: Just one base apart from a much larger clone, this may be a read error. This chain links TRBV5-1 with TRBJ1-5; D ambiguous. Per the germline V gene, CDR1 is SGHRS and CDR2 is YFSETQ. Trimming left V 0 bases short and J 6 bases short, with 10 bases between. The CDR3 spans 14 residues. The CDR3 loop is CASSLVGWSQPQHF. CDR3 DNA: TGCGCCAGCAGCTTGGTGGGGTGGTCTCAGCCCCAGCATTTT.

V and J are TRBV18 and TRBJ2-1; TRBD2 might be the D (5 bases). The germline CDR1 and CDR2 sequences are KGHSH and LQKENI. Deletions cut 6 bases from V and 6 bases from J, with 15 bases between. CDR3 size: 14 residues. The CDR3 bases are TGTGCCAGCTCCCCCAATTCCCGGGGCAATGAGCAGTTCTTC. As protein: CASSPNSRGNEQFF.

This clonotype was detected ten times or more. The V gene is TRBV5-1, the J gene TRBJ2-5; TRBD1 is a possible D gene (5 bases). Per the germline V gene, CDR1 is SGHRS and CDR2 is YFSETQ. The V and J ends lost 1 base and 2 bases respectively, with 9 bases between them. The CDR3 covers 14 residues. The CDR3: CASSLRAGQETQYF. Written as DNA, the CDR3 is TGCGCCAGCAGCTTGAGGGCAGGGCAAGAGACCCAGTACTTC.

This clonotype was observed at least ten times. DNA for the CDR3: TGTGCCACCAGCAGAGAAGGAAGTACGTCACCCACAGATACGCAGTATTTT. Translated, it gives CATSREGSTSPTDTQYF. This rearrangement joins TRBV15 to TRBJ2-3; D is uncertain. CDR3 length: 17 residues. V was pared by 0 bases and J by 2 bases, with 15 bases between. The germline CDR1 and CDR2 sequences are LNHNV and YYDKDF (reference sequence).

The table lists this clonotype with many counts. The chain uses TRBV3-1 and TRBJ2-3, with D uncertain. Looked up from germline, CDR1 is LGHDT and CDR2 is YNNKEL (reference sequence). The CDR3 sequence is 15 residues long. V was pared by 3 bases and J by 2 bases, with 12 bases between. The CDR3 loop reads CASSQARMYTDTQYF. CDR3 bases: TGTGCCAGCAGCCAGGCACGGATGTACACAGATACGCAGTATTTT.

CDR3 DNA: TGCAGCGCCGCCCGGGGCGGCACTGAAGCTTTCTTT. Amino acid sequence: CSAARGGTEAFF. The J gene is TRBJ1-1, the V gene TRBV29-1; possibly TRBD1 for D (5 bases). V was cut by 7 bases and J by 4 bases, with 13 bases left in between. Germline CDR1 SQVTM, CDR2 ANQGSEA. This CDR3 region has 12 residues.

This clonotype was counted ten times or more. The V and J genes are TRBV5-1 and TRBJ2-2; D is ambiguous. The CDR3 loop spans 14 amino acids. The V end lost 0 bases, the J end lost 3 bases, and 6 bases lay between the germline ends. CDR1 is SGHRS, CDR2 YFSETQ, per germline. The CDR3 nucleotides read TGCGCCAGCAGCTTGGGGGCAGACACCGGGGAGCTGTTTTTT. Its protein is CASSLGADTGELFF.

This clonotype was observed at least ten times. The rearrangement uses TRBV3-1 and TRBJ1-5; TRBD1 aligns across 8 bases. CDR3 length equals 15 residues. Unmatched junction bases numbered 4, after V lost 1 base and J lost 5 bases. Germline values: CDR1 LGHDT, CDR2 YNNKEL (reference sequence). CDR3 in amino acids: CASSQGTGPYQPQHF. The CDR3 nucleotides read TGTGCCAGCAGCCAAGGGACAGGGCCCTATCAGCCCCAGCATTTT.

This clonotype showed up just a few times. This chain uses TRBV12-5 with TRBJ2-1; the D is unclear. CDR3 length: 12 residues. V dropped 3 bases and J dropped 9 bases, with 9 bases sitting between them. Germline V gene data show CDR1 as LGHNT and CDR2 as FRNRAP. The CDR3 nucleotides are TGTGCTAGTGGTTTTGGCGGAATTGAGCAGTTCTTC. It encodes CASGFGGIEQFF.

This sequence joins TRBV19 and TRBJ2-7, with 9 nucleotides matching TRBD1. This CDR3 is built from 15 residues. The V gene's germline CDR1 is LNHDA and CDR2 SQIVND (reference sequence). Germline trimming cut 3 bases from V and 5 bases from J; bases unmatched to any gene: 8. Here the CDR3 DNA reads TGTGCCAGTAGTATGCGTCGGGACAGGGCCCACGAGCAGTACTTC. It encodes CASSMRRDRAHEQYF.

CDR3 DNA: TGTGCCAGCAGCCCCCAGTTTGCTATGAACTATGGCTACACCTTC. This translates into CASSPQFAMNYGYTF. The chain employs TRBV3-2 and TRBJ1-2. TRBV3-2 is labeled a pseudogene. CDR3 length: 15 residues.

This clonotype was detected many times. The chain carries TRBV28 and TRBJ1-5; D remains unclear. Per the germline V gene, CDR1 is MDHEN and CDR2 is SYDVKM. This CDR3 has 16 residues. Trimming pared 6 bases from V and 0 bases from J, leaving 15 bases between. The CDR3 loop is CASRTPELYSNQPQHF. The DNA of the CDR3 is TGTGCCAGCAGGACACCCGAACTGTATAGCAATCAGCCCCAGCATTTT.

The chain recombines TRBV14 with TRBJ2-5; the D gene is possibly TRBD1 (5 bases). Between the trimmed V and J ends, which lost 1 base and 2 bases, there was a span of 17 bases. CDR3 size: 17 residues. Germline V gives CDR1 SGHDN, CDR2 FVKESK. The CDR3 DNA follows: TGTGCCAGCAGCCAAGGACCAAGGACACAAGTTCAAGAGACCCAGTACTTC. Amino acids: CASSQGPRTQVQETQYF.

This clonotype was counted ten times or more. This sequence joins TRBV12-3 or TRBV12-4 and TRBJ2-1; 9 positions agree with TRBD1. V gave up 3 bases and J gave up 6 bases; unmatched junction bases: 6. The CDR3 consists of 15 residues. The CDR3 DNA reads TGTGCCAGCAGTTTCGACGGGACAGGGCTCAATGAGCAGTTCTTC. Translated, it gives CASSFDGTGLNEQFF.

This clonotype was detected a few times. The chain joins TRBV5-8 to TRBJ2-2; D call uncertain. Germline lookup yields CDR1 SGHTS and CDR2 YDEGEE. Trimming removed 4 bases at V and 2 bases at J, with 9 bases between. The CDR3 is 14 residues long. This CDR3 is CASSTGPNTGELFF. DNA of the CDR3: TGTGCCAGCAGCACCGGACCTAACACCGGGGAGCTGTTTTTT.

The chain links TRBV5-1 to TRBJ2-4; D is uncertain. In germline, CDR1 is SGHRS, CDR2 YFSETQ. With 2 bases removed from V and 1 base from J, the gap between germline ends came to 7 bases. There are 14 residues in the CDR3. CDR3 sequence (DNA): TGCGCCAGCAGCTTTGGAAACGCCAAAAACATTCAGTACTTC. It yields the protein CASSFGNAKNIQYF.

The V call is TRBV19, the J call TRBJ1-5; D is unresolved. The ends were cut back, 10 bases at V and 7 bases at J, with 14 bases in the middle. The CDR3 runs 12 residues. CDR1 LNHDA and CDR2 SQIVND come from the germline V gene (reference sequence). The CDR3 coding sequence is TGTGCCACTAAAACCGGTGACCAGCCCCAGCATTTT. Amino acid sequence: CATKTGDQPQHF. Based on the CDR3 plus reference TRBV19 and TRBJ1-5, the full variable domain is DGGITQSPKYLFRKEGQNVTLSCEQNLNHDAMYWYRQDPGQGLRLIYYSQIVNDFQKGDIAEGYSVSREKKESFPLTVTSAQKNPTAFYLCATKTGDQPQHFGDGTRLSIL.